Each of the 28 T cell receptor beta chains below was sequenced from the same sample in a study of T cell responses to AZD1222 COVID-19 vaccine. Profiled with immunoSEQ multiplex PCR; TCRdb holds only in-frame clones, not every one. The table shows some 150,000 clones, with just over 85% occurring only once. The sample in question was peripheral blood, obtained 28 days after the second AZD1222 dose. The receptors stem from an adult who received the AZD1222 COVID-19 vaccine.

This sequence joins TRBV9 and TRBJ1-6, with a tentative D call TRBD1 (5 bases). Germline loops: CDR1 SGDLS, CDR2 YYNGEE. There are 16 residues in the CDR3. The V end was cut by 0 bases, the J end by 13 bases, with 20 bases between. CDR3 residues: CASSVEAGTTSSPLHF. CDR3 sequence (DNA): TGTGCCAGCAGCGTAGAGGCAGGGACGACCTCTTCGCCCCTCCACTTT. Supplemented by reference TRBV9 and TRBJ1-6, the full variable domain reads DSGVTQTPKHLITATGQRVTLRCSPRSGDLSVYWYQQSLDQGLQFLIQYYNGEERAKGNILERFSAQQFPDLHSELNLSSLELGDSALYFCASSVEAGTTSSPLHFGNGTRLTVT.

The chain joins TRBV7-9 to TRBJ2-1; 8 nucleotides align to TRBD1. CDR1 and CDR2 (germline): SEHNR, FQNEAQ (reference sequence). The ends lost 5 bases at V and 7 bases at J; junction bases unmatched: 13. The CDR3 has 16 amino acids. CDR3 bases: TGTGCCAGCAGCCCAGCCGGGACAGGCAGCCGGAATGAGCAGTTCTTC. As protein: CASSPAGTGSRNEQFF.

In nucleotides, the CDR3 is TGTGCCAGCAGTACCACTCAGGGGGGCAATCAGCCCCAGCATTTT. Its protein is CASSTTQGGNQPQHF. The chain is built from TRBV6-5 and TRBJ1-5; 7 bases are shared with TRBD1. The CDR3 is made up of 15 amino acids. Germline-derived CDR1 and CDR2 are MNHEY and SVGAGI. The trim removed 5 bases at V and 2 bases at J, leaving 6 bases unmatched.

The chain joins TRBV10-3 to TRBJ2-7; 8 bases line up with TRBD1. The V and J ends lost 7 bases and 5 bases, in that order; junction bases with no gene match: 10. CDR3 length: 14 residues. Per the germline V gene, CDR1 is ENHRY and CDR2 is SYGVKD. The CDR3 region has the DNA TGTGCCATCAATACTGGTACAGGGGGTAACGAGCAGTACTTC. As protein: CAINTGTGGNEQYF.

This clone was seen a few times. Other DNA variants within this sample encode the same CDR3. The chain uses TRBV9 and TRBJ2-5; D possibly matches TRBD1 or TRBD2 (5 bases each). CDR1 is SGDLS, CDR2 YYNGEE, per germline. The CDR3 contains 12 residues. Trimming took off 2 bases at V and 5 bases at J, with 7 bases between the two ends. The CDR3 reads CASSVGEETQYF. CDR3 bases: TGTGCCAGCAGCGTGGGGGAGGAGACCCAGTACTTC.

V gene TRBV4-1 combines with J gene TRBJ1-2; 10 bases are shared with TRBD1. CDR3 length: 16 amino acids. V lost 1 base, J lost 7 bases, and 9 bases stayed unmatched. Germline lookup yields CDR1 MGHRA and CDR2 YSYEKL. The CDR3, as DNA: TGCGCCAGCAGCCAAGCCGAGGGGACAGGGGCTTTTGGCTACACCTTC. It yields the protein CASSQAEGTGAFGYTF.

This chain joins TRBV2 and TRBJ1-1, with no clear D. Germline V gives CDR1 SNHLY, CDR2 FYNNEI. Trimming removed 6 bases at V and 1 base at J, with 6 bases between. The CDR3 covers 12 residues. The CDR3 nucleotides read TGTGCCAGCAGAGAACGGAACACTGAAGCTTTCTTT. This gives the protein CASRERNTEAFF.

The chain employs TRBV10-3 and TRBJ1-6; maybe TRBD1 (5 bases). Germline lookup yields CDR1 ENHRY and CDR2 SYGVKD. The V and J ends lost 4 bases and 9 bases respectively, with 13 bases between them. The CDR3 has 14 residues. The CDR3 reads CAISVREKGSPLHF. For the CDR3, the DNA is TGTGCCATCAGTGTCAGGGAAAAGGGTTCACCCCTCCACTTT.

This sequence joins TRBV7-6 and TRBJ1-3, with D maybe TRBD1 (5 bases). The germline gives CDR1 SGHVS, CDR2 FNYEAQ. The CDR3 runs 13 residues. The V and J ends lost 1 base and 10 bases respectively, with 11 bases between them. In DNA form, the CDR3 reads TGTGCCAGCAGCTTAGGAGTTGGGGGGACCATATATTTT. Translated, it gives CASSLGVGGTIYF.

The gene calls are TRBV3-1 (or the pseudogene TRBV3-2) and TRBJ2-3; D not resolved. Trimming took off 4 bases at V and 3 bases at J, with 8 bases between the two ends. Germline V gene sequence: CDR1 LGHDT, CDR2 YNNKEL (reference sequence). This CDR3 region has 13 residues. CDR3 in amino acids: CASSPMRTDTQYF. CDR3 in DNA: TGTGCCAGCAGCCCGATGAGGACAGATACGCAGTATTTT.

The chain combines TRBV28 with TRBJ1-2; 10 nucleotides line up with TRBD1. The germline gives CDR1 MDHEN, CDR2 SYDVKM. The CDR3 spans 16 residues. With 1 base clipped from V and 4 bases from J, the junction kept 6 bases outside the gene matches. The DNA of the CDR3 is TGTGCCAGCAGTTTATTTTCGGGACAGGGGACCTATGGCTACACCTTC. This gives the protein CASSLFSGQGTYGYTF.

This rearrangement joins TRBV24-1 to TRBJ2-3; 10 bases line up with TRBD2. The germline V gene encodes CDR1 KGHDR and CDR2 SFDVKD. The trim removed 7 bases at V and 5 bases at J, leaving 8 bases unmatched. CDR3 length equals 15 residues. This chain's CDR3 is CATSYSGGVGDTQYF. The CDR3 DNA follows: TGTGCCACCAGCTACAGCGGGGGGGTAGGAGATACGCAGTATTTT.

This sequence joins TRBV7-8 and TRBJ1-2, with D perhaps matching TRBD1 (5 bases). With 2 bases removed from V and 6 bases from J, the gap between germline ends came to 10 bases. The CDR3 runs 13 residues. Germline CDR1 SGHVS, CDR2 FQNEAQ. The CDR3 nucleotides read TGTGCCAGCAGCTTAAGCCAGGGAAATGGCTACACCTTC. Its translation: CASSLSQGNGYTF.

The V call is TRBV6-5, the J call TRBJ1-1, with TRBD1 as a possible D gene (6 bases). Looked up from germline, CDR1 is MNHEY and CDR2 is SVGAGI. CDR3 length: 12 residues. The V gene lost 6 bases and the J gene lost 8 bases, with 13 bases spanning the gap. The DNA for the CDR3 is TGTGCCAGCAGGATAGGAGACAGGGAAGCTTTCTTT. It codes for CASRIGDREAFF.

This chain links TRBV19 with TRBJ1-1; D is ambiguous. This CDR3 is 12 amino acids long. Germline lookup yields CDR1 LNHDA and CDR2 SQIVND (reference sequence). V lost 6 bases and J 3 bases, leaving 8 bases between the germline ends. The chain's CDR3 is CASSARYTEAFF. The CDR3 DNA reads as TGTGCCAGTAGCGCCCGGTACACTGAAGCTTTCTTT.

V and J are TRBV5-1 and TRBJ2-7, with D perhaps matching TRBD2 (6 bases). Looked up from germline, CDR1 is SGHRS and CDR2 is YFSETQ. This CDR3 spans 13 amino acids. V gave up 2 bases and J gave up 2 bases, with 8 bases separating them. In DNA form, the CDR3 reads TGCGCCAGCAGCTTAAGGACTACCTACGAGCAGTACTTC. Encoded protein: CASSLRTTYEQYF.

The V gene is TRBV4-2, the J gene TRBJ1-2; TRBD1 might be the D (5 bases). The V end lost 6 bases, the J end lost 2 bases, and 13 bases lay between the germline ends. Per the germline V gene, CDR1 is LGHNA and CDR2 is YNFKEQ. CDR3 length: 14 amino acids. The CDR3 reads CASSRDGTNYGYTF. Here the CDR3 DNA reads TGTGCCAGCAGTCGGGACGGAACAAACTATGGCTACACCTTC.

The J gene is TRBJ1-2, the V gene TRBV5-1; 11 nucleotides match TRBD1. The CDR3 length is 16 residues. V shed 0 bases, J shed 1 base, and the junction held 2 bases outside the gene matches. Germline V lookup: CDR1 SGHRS, CDR2 YFSETQ. The CDR3, as DNA: TGCGCCAGCAGCTTGGTGGGACAGGGGGTTAACTATGGCTACACCTTC. Its translation: CASSLVGQGVNYGYTF.

This chain joins TRBV7-8 and TRBJ2-3; D is possibly TRBD2 (5 bases). Trimming pared 3 bases from V and 0 bases from J, leaving 16 bases between. CDR3 length equals 17 residues. From germline, CDR1 is SGHVS and CDR2 FQNEAQ. CDR3 nucleotide sequence: TGTGCCAGCAGCTTGTTTGAAGGCGCGGGCAGCACAGATACGCAGTATTTT. Amino acids: CASSLFEGAGSTDTQYF.

This chain connects TRBV12-3 or TRBV12-4 to TRBJ1-1, with D tentatively TRBD1 (5 bases). The CDR3 covers 13 residues. Trimming pared 8 bases from V and 1 base from J, leaving 11 bases between. The CDR3 is CASSRVRNTEAFF. The CDR3 region has the DNA TGTGCCAGCTCCAGGGTCAGGAACACTGAAGCTTTCTTT.

In this sample, this clone turned up once. The V gene is TRBV27, the J gene TRBJ1-5; no reliable D call. The CDR3 is made up of 15 amino acids. V was pared by 2 bases and J by 3 bases, with 11 bases between. Germline CDR1 is MNHEY and CDR2 is SMNVEV (reference sequence). The CDR3 region is CASSLGRQVNQPQHF. DNA for the CDR3: TGTGCCAGCAGTTTAGGACGGCAGGTCAATCAGCCCCAGCATTTT.

This chain uses TRBV11-2 with TRBJ2-1, with unresolved D. The CDR3 is 13 residues long. Germline V gives CDR1 SGHAT, CDR2 FQNNGV. The germline V and J ends were trimmed by 5 bases and 7 bases, with 12 bases remaining between them. The CDR3 DNA follows: TGTGCCAGCAGCCCCCCCAATATTAATGAGCAGTTCTTC. Amino acid sequence: CASSPPNINEQFF.

In its sample, this clone was seen a few times. This chain joins TRBV5-1 and TRBJ2-7, with no clear D. Trimming took 7 bases from V and 0 from J, leaving 14 bases between them. Germline V gene data show CDR1 as SGHRS and CDR2 as YFSETQ. CDR3 length: 14 amino acids. This CDR3 is CASYETASSYEQYF. As DNA, the CDR3 is TGCGCCAGCTACGAGACGGCAAGCTCCTACGAGCAGTACTTC.

The gene calls are TRBV15 and TRBJ1-2, with a weak D call TRBD1 (5 bases). Germline V gene data show CDR1 as LNHNV and CDR2 as YYDKDF (reference sequence). The V end lost 5 bases, the J end lost 1 base, and 11 bases lay between the germline ends. CDR3 length equals 14 residues. The CDR3 reads CATSPRDGNYGYTF. The CDR3 nucleotides read TGTGCCACCAGCCCCAGGGACGGTAACTATGGCTACACCTTC.

The chain combines TRBV11-2 with TRBJ1-2; perhaps TRBD1 as D (6 bases). CDR3 size: 14 residues. V was trimmed by 5 bases and J by 7 bases, leaving 17 bases between them. CDR1 and CDR2 from the germline V gene are SGHAT and FQNNGV. The CDR3 reads CASSVTGRRLGYTF. The CDR3, as DNA: TGTGCCAGCAGCGTAACAGGGAGGAGGCTTGGCTACACCTTC.

Only a few counts were recorded for this clone. J is TRBJ1-4 and V is TRBV9; TRBD1 matches at 9 bases. Germline-derived CDR1 and CDR2 are SGDLS and YYNGEE. The CDR3 covers 15 residues. V lost 3 bases, J lost 5 bases, and 5 bases stayed unmatched. CDR3 DNA sequence: TGTGCCAGCAGCGGGGACAGGGAAAGGAATGAAAAACTGTTTTTT. This gives the protein CASSGDRERNEKLFF.

V is TRBV4-2 and J is TRBJ1-2; tentative D call: TRBD1 (5 bases). Germline CDR1 and CDR2: LGHNA and YNFKEQ. V lost 1 base and J lost 8, with 11 bases in between. The CDR3 contains 13 residues. The DNA of the CDR3 is TGTGCCAGCAGCCAAGCCAGGGTGGGCGGCTACACCTTC. Its protein product is CASSQARVGGYTF.

The CDR3 loop is CASSLSNYGYTF. CDR3 DNA: TGTGCCAGCAGCTTATCTAACTATGGCTACACCTTC. V and J are TRBV7-2 and TRBJ1-2; D is undetermined. Trimming took 2 bases from V and 0 from J, leaving 1 base between them. The germline gives CDR1 SGHTA, CDR2 FQGNSA. This CDR3 comprises 12 residues. Full variable domain (rest looked up from reference TRBV7-2 and TRBJ1-2): GAGVSQSPSNKVTEKGKDVELRCDPISGHTALYWYRQSLGQGLEFLIYFQGNSAPDKSGLPSDRFSAERTGGSVSTLTIQRTQQEDSAVYLCASSLSNYGYTFGSGTRLTVV.